One and the same sample provided the 2 T cell receptor beta chains below, sequenced in a study of neurological immune-mediated disorders. TCRdb called the 5' RACE reads again in MiXCR, with one record for every CDR3 protein. This sample has around 49,000 distinct CDR3 sequences, with about an eighth found just once. Regarding time point: longitudinal time-point 2. Sequencing was performed on PBMCs. The receptor source for this set is a male donor with HTLV-1-associated myelopathy (HAM/TSP).

This clonotype came up many times. This CDR3 reads CAISSGAEQETQYF. The CDR3 coding sequence is TGTGCCATCAGTAGCGGGGCCGAACAAGAGACCCAGTACTTC. This chain links TRBV10-3 with TRBJ2-5; 7 bases line up with TRBD2. Germline-derived CDR1 and CDR2 are ENHRY and SYGVKD. The CDR3 length is 14 residues. Trimming removed 5 bases from V and 2 bases from J; junction bases left unmatched: 5.

This sequence joins TRBV20-1 and TRBJ1-2, with D tentatively TRBD1 (5 bases). The CDR3 is 17 residues long. The V end lost 3 bases, the J end lost 7 bases, and 27 bases lay between the germline ends. The germline gives CDR1 DFQATT, CDR2 SNEGSKA (reference sequence). CDR3 in amino acids: CSARPVLRGTVGVGYTF. DNA of the CDR3: TGCAGTGCTAGGCCCGTACTGAGAGGGACCGTTGGGGTTGGCTACACCTTC.